This paragraph covers one T cell receptor beta chain sequence. What it binds is not known. Trimming stripped 3 bases from V and 5 bases from J, with 17 bases between. The CDR3 runs to 15 residues. Per the germline V gene, CDR1 is ENHRY and CDR2 is SYGVKD. This table comes from immunoSEQ multiplex PCR, and its TCRdb copy is limited to in-frame clones, with some not included. The table has fewer than 3 million clones, just under 95% seen once. The data belong to a study of shared clonotypes between healthy human individuals. Donors were healthy HIV-negative adults without recently reported acute infections or vaccinations. Notes on the study in general: Clonotype sharing across several donors was observed for around 5% of naive CD4 clonotypes.

Sequencing was performed on naive CD4+ T cells from PBMCs. Subset reported: CD45RA+ positively selected. The sequence was obtained from a man aged 18 to 29 in good health. Some clones in this sample may be carry-over from other donors' samples. This chain uses TRBV10-3 with TRBJ2-7; D unresolved. CDR3 bases: TGTGCCATCAGTGATGTGAATCGAAGGGCAGACGAGCAGTACTTC. This translates into CAISDVNRRADEQYF.